This T cell receptor beta chain was retrieved from a study of Ad26.COV2.S vaccination and SARS-CoV-2 variants. Study-wide background: The donor participated in the COV1001 trial, in its Ad26.COV2.S arm.

Clones were read by immunoSEQ multiplex PCR, and TCRdb kept only the in-frame ones, dropping some. Of 300,000 to 400,000 clones listed, roughly 90% are singletons. The CDR3 is 14 amino acids. CDR1 and CDR2 from the germline V gene are SEHNR and FQNEAQ (reference sequence). The trim removed 6 bases at V and 4 bases at J, leaving 5 bases unmatched. Treatment of the sample: roughly 20 received Ad26.COV2.S at low or high dose, single or two shots; 5 received placebo; per-sample allocation not given. Sampling happened 63 days after the first vaccine or placebo injection. This rearrangement joins TRBV7-9 to TRBJ2-2; 7 bases fit TRBD2. The sequencing used peripheral blood, collected in a trial of Ad26.COV2.S vaccine versus placebo. The clonotype comes from a person aged 18-65 years who received the Ad26.COV2.S COVID-19 vaccine or a placebo. The CDR3: CASRGGTATGELFF. The CDR3 region has the DNA TGTGCCAGCAGGGGAGGGACTGCCACCGGGGAGCTGTTTTTT.